A selection of T cell receptor beta chains follows, all from one sample in a study of cytomegalovirus exposure and HLA in healthy donors. Method: immunoSEQ multiplex PCR; TCRdb's copy keeps in-frame clones and lacks some. The sample lists over 150,000 clones; about 81% were seen once. The sequencing sample was made of PBMCs. The receptors originated from a woman under 40 in good health and CMV-seronegative. Each CDR3 is given with its conserved first and last residue. A D gene is named only where the DNA matches it firmly. Part of the rows lack a size; the others show once, few, many or a class for expanded clones.

v_call,clone_size,d_call,j_call,cdr3_nt,cdr3_aa
TRBV19,.,.,TRBJ2-2,TGTGCCAGTAGTATAGACGCAGGGGTGATTACCGGGGAGCTGTTTTTT,CASSIDAGVITGELFF
TRBV19,.,TRBD1,TRBJ1-1,TGTGCCAGTAGTACGACAGGGGGCGTGAACACTGAAGCTTTCTTT,CASSTTGGVNTEAFF
TRBV27,.,TRBD1,TRBJ2-3,TGTGCCAGCAGTCCGGGACAGGGGTACACGCAGTATTTT,CASSPGQGYTQYF
TRBV7-9,.,.,TRBJ2-1,TGTGCCAGCAGCTCTCCCTACAATGAGCAGTTCTTC,CASSSPYNEQFF
TRBV18,.,TRBD1,TRBJ1-1,TGTGCCAGCTCTCCACAGGGGGCGCAGACTGAAGCTTTCTTT,CASSPQGAQTEAFF
TRBV19,.,.,TRBJ2-4,TGTGCCAGTAGCGATTGGGCAGAACTAGCCAAAAACATTCAGTACTTC,CASSDWAELAKNIQYF
TRBV30,.,TRBD2,TRBJ2-1,TGTGCCTGGAGTGGGCCGGGACTAGCGGTTTCCTACAATGAGCAGTTCTTC,CAWSGPGLAVSYNEQFF
TRBV28,.,.,TRBJ1-2,TGTGCCTGTGCCGCGGGAACCAACTATGGCTACACCTTC,CACAAGTNYGYTF
TRBV6-1,once,.,TRBJ2-7,TGTGCCAGCAGAAGTCTGGGAGTTGTGGGCGAGCAGTACTTC,CASRSLGVVGEQYF
TRBV12-5,.,.,TRBJ1-5,TGTGCTAGTGGAACCCCCGGAAGGGGCGACAATCAGCCCCAGCATTTT,CASGTPGRGDNQPQHF
TRBV19,.,TRBD1,TRBJ1-5,TGTGCCAGTAGTATATACAGGGGGGACAATCAGCCCCAGCATTTT,CASSIYRGDNQPQHF
TRBV7-9,.,.,TRBJ2-1,TGTGCCAGCAGCTTAGCGGACAACGGGCTGGAGCAGTTCTTC,CASSLADNGLEQFF
TRBV27,.,.,TRBJ1-1,TGTGCCAGCAGTCCTCGCGCCCTAGGGGACACTGAAGCTTTCTTT,CASSPRALGDTEAFF
TRBV5-1,.,.,TRBJ1-1,TGCGCCAGCAGCTTGTACAGGTTAGGCAACACTGAAGCTTTCTTT,CASSLYRLGNTEAFF
TRBV19,.,.,TRBJ2-5,TGTGCCAGTAGTCCACAGGCCCTCCAAGAGACCCAGTACTTC,CASSPQALQETQYF
TRBV11-2,.,.,TRBJ2-1,TGTGCCAGCAGCTCCCTCAATGAGCAGTTCTTC,CASSSLNEQFF
TRBV7-6,.,TRBD1,TRBJ2-5,TGTGCCAGCAGCCCAAACACAGGGGGTACGGAGACCCAGTACTTC,CASSPNTGGTETQYF
TRBV6-5,.,.,TRBJ2-1,TGTGCCAGCAGGCCGTTAGGGGGTTCCTACAATGAGCAGTTCTTC,CASRPLGGSYNEQFF
TRBV29-1,.,.,TRBJ1-6,TGCAGCGTTTCGGACACTGATAATTCACCCCTCCACTTT,CSVSDTDNSPLHF
TRBV6-5,.,TRBD1,TRBJ1-5,TGTGCCAGCAGTTACTCGACAGGGGGGGGCAATCAGCCCCAGCATTTT,CASSYSTGGGNQPQHF
TRBV5-6,.,.,TRBJ1-2,TGTGCCAGCAGCTTTGACAGGATTGGCTACACCTTC,CASSFDRIGYTF
TRBV6-5,.,.,TRBJ1-3,TGTGCCAGCAGTTACTCGATGGGGGGCTCTGGAAACACCATATATTTT,CASSYSMGGSGNTIYF
TRBV28,.,TRBD1,TRBJ2-3,TGTGCCAGCAGGGCAGACAGGGGAGTTATAGATACGCAGTATTTT,CASRADRGVIDTQYF
TRBV19,.,.,TRBJ1-1,TGTGCCAGTAGCCAGACAGGGAACACTGAAGCTTTCTTT,CASSQTGNTEAFF
TRBV18,.,.,TRBJ2-1,TGTGCCAGCTCATCGAGTTACGTCTACAATGAGCAGTTCTTC,CASSSSYVYNEQFF
TRBV28,.,.,TRBJ2-5,TGTGCCAGCACGAGACCCCAGGGTACTGGGGAGACCCAGTACTTC,CASTRPQGTGETQYF
TRBV4-1,.,TRBD2,TRBJ2-2,TGCGCCAGCAGCCAAGGGGGGACTAGCTACACCGGGGAGCTGTTTTTT,CASSQGGTSYTGELFF
TRBV11-1,.,.,TRBJ2-3,TGTGCCAGCAGCGTAACGGGACTTTCTTTCGATACGCAGTATTTT,CASSVTGLSFDTQYF
TRBV13,once,TRBD1,TRBJ2-7,TGTGCCAGCAGCCAAGGGTACAGGGGGCTAAGTGAGCAGTACTTC,CASSQGYRGLSEQYF
TRBV18,.,.,TRBJ1-1,TGTGCCAGCTCACAAGAGGGCCAGAACACTGAAGCTTTCTTT,CASSQEGQNTEAFF
TRBV5-4,once,TRBD1,TRBJ2-7,TGTGCCAGCAGCATAGGACAGGGAAACTACGAGCAGTACTTC,CASSIGQGNYEQYF
TRBV18,.,.,TRBJ2-7,TGTGCCAGCTCACCTACCGTAAATACTTCTGGGGAGAACCTCTACGAGCAGTACTTC,CASSPTVNTSGENLYEQYF
TRBV28,.,TRBD1,TRBJ1-5,TGTGCCAGCAGTCCTATGGACAGGAATCAGCCCCAGCATTTT,CASSPMDRNQPQHF
TRBV7-9,.,.,TRBJ2-1,TGTGCCAGCAGCTTATGGGGGGACTCCTACAATGAGCAGTTCTTC,CASSLWGDSYNEQFF
TRBV4-1,once,TRBD2,TRBJ2-4,TGCGCCAGCAGCCAAGACCCCCTACTAGCGGGGCGGGGCAAAAACATTCAGTACTTC,CASSQDPLLAGRGKNIQYF
TRBV4-3,.,TRBD2,TRBJ2-5,TGCGCCAGCAGCCAAGATTTCAGCGGGGGGGACCCCCAAGAGACCCAGTACTTC,CASSQDFSGGDPQETQYF
TRBV5-1,.,TRBD1,TRBJ2-7,TGCGCCAGCAGCAAGTCGGGACAGAATAACGAGCAGTACTTC,CASSKSGQNNEQYF
TRBV6-1,.,.,TRBJ1-5,TGTGCCACCTCAACAGGGATCAATCAGCCCCAGCATTTT,CATSTGINQPQHF
TRBV4-1,.,TRBD2,TRBJ2-5,TGCGCCAGCAGCCAAGGGGATGGGCGGGGGGCTAGCCAAGAGACCCAGTACTTC,CASSQGDGRGASQETQYF
TRBV28,.,.,TRBJ1-1,TGTGCCAGCGGTAACTGGGGGGGGGACACTGAAGCTTTCTTT,CASGNWGGDTEAFF